This T cell receptor (beta chain) stems from a study of T cell responses to AZD1222 COVID-19 vaccine. Germline CDR1 and CDR2: MDHEN and SYDVKM. The CDR3 has 17 residues. The trim removed 1 base at V and 0 bases at J, leaving 6 bases unmatched. Study-level findings and limits: Just a handful of AZD1222 recipients were seropositive at baseline. Clonal diversity may have been underestimated, and the donors were mostly white British, with more females than males. Dominant at 160-218 and 743-854, vaccine-associated CD4 TCRs also spanned spike. Repertoires were sampled only after the peak T cell response.

Generated by immunoSEQ multiplex PCR, the TCRdb table keeps only in-frame clones and is missing some. The sample yields around 100,000 clones, around 86% seen once. A few counts support this clone. Its antigen is unidentified. The specimen was peripheral blood, collected on day 0 of AZD1222 vaccination. The V call is TRBV28, the J call TRBJ1-3; 7 bases are shared with TRBD1. This clonotype was obtained from an adult in good health. The CDR3 coding sequence is TGTGCCAGCAGTTTATACCCGAGGGGGCGCTCTGGAAACACCATATATTTT. Its translation: CASSLYPRGRSGNTIYF.